A selection of T cell receptor beta chains follows, all from one sample in a study of blood T cell repertoires in COVID-19. Profiling relied on immunoSEQ multiplex PCR, and the TCRdb table lists in-frame clones only, not all of them. The sample includes just over 250,000 clones, about 87% of them seen just once. The sample taken for sequencing was peripheral blood. The origin of the receptors is a man aged 60-69 years who had recovered from COVID-19. The CDR3 runs from the conserved cysteine through the conserved F or W. D genes are given only for firm matches. Rows give clone size only sometimes, using once, few, many, or a class for an expanded clone.

CASSNSDSSNQPQHF,TGTGCCAGCAGTAATTCCGACAGCAGCAATCAGCCCCAGCATTTT,TRBJ1-5,-,TRBV6-5,-
CASSLRGHEQYF,TGTGCCAGCAGCCTCAGGGGCCACGAGCAGTACTTC,TRBJ2-7,-,TRBV6-5,-
CASRRSVNTEAFF,TGTGCCAGCAGACGTAGCGTGAACACTGAAGCTTTCTTT,TRBJ1-1,once,TRBV7-3,-
CASSYSTGDTGELFF,TGTGCCAGCAGTTACTCGACAGGAGACACCGGGGAGCTGTTTTTT,TRBJ2-2,-,TRBV6-5,-
CASSLPGGASGANVLTF,TGTGCCAGTAGTCTCCCAGGGGGCGCCTCTGGGGCCAACGTCCTGACTTTC,TRBJ2-6,-,TRBV19,TRBD1
CAWSKLSNQPQHF,TGTGCCTGGAGTAAACTAAGCAATCAGCCCCAGCATTTT,TRBJ1-5,-,TRBV30,-
CSVENMAGATPYEQYF,TGCAGCGTTGAAAATATGGCAGGGGCCACCCCCTACGAGCAGTACTTC,TRBJ2-7,-,TRBV29-1,-
CASTGQGSYTF,TGTGCCAGTACGGGACAGGGTTCCTACACCTTC,TRBJ1-2,-,TRBV4-2,TRBD1
CASSLGTPAVETQYF,TGCGCCAGCAGCCTTGGGACTCCCGCAGTCGAGACCCAGTACTTC,TRBJ2-5,-,TRBV5-1,-
CASSPPGQGLGYTF,TGCGCCAGCAGCCCCCCGGGACAGGGACTTGGCTACACCTTC,TRBJ1-2,-,TRBV5-1,TRBD1
CASSRGRETQYF,TGTGCCAGCAGCAGGGGCCGGGAGACCCAGTACTTC,TRBJ2-5,-,TRBV6-5,-
CASSRKGGIGSTGELFF,TGTGCCAGCAGCCGGAAGGGAGGAATCGGGTCCACCGGGGAGCTGTTTTTT,TRBJ2-2,once,TRBV3-1/TRBV3-2,-
CASSYSFGGHGYTF,TGTGCCAGCAGTTACTCGTTCGGGGGGCATGGCTACACCTTC,TRBJ1-2,few,TRBV6-5,-
CASSMGQGSLETQYF,TGTGCCAGTAGTATGGGACAGGGGTCTTTAGAGACCCAGTACTTC,TRBJ2-5,-,TRBV19,TRBD1
CSALENYRGGWTGELFF,TGCAGCGCCCTAGAGAATTACAGGGGCGGGTGGACCGGGGAGCTGTTTTTT,TRBJ2-2,-,TRBV29-1,TRBD1
CATSPDGSSNQPQHF,TGTGCCACCAGCCCAGACGGGTCGAGCAATCAGCCCCAGCATTTT,TRBJ1-5,-,TRBV15,-
CAIQSVQGANTEAFF,TGTGCCATCCAGTCGGTACAGGGGGCGAACACTGAAGCTTTCTTT,TRBJ1-1,-,TRBV10-3,TRBD1
CASSQSDRESGELFF,TGTGCCAGCAGCCAAAGCGACAGGGAGTCGGGGGAGCTGTTTTTT,TRBJ2-2,many,TRBV3-1/TRBV3-2,TRBD1
CASSLDGLANNEQFF,TGCGCCAGCAGCTTGGATGGGCTAGCCAACAATGAGCAGTTCTTC,TRBJ2-1,-,TRBV5-1,-
CASSLLSSGYSAGELFF,TGCGCCAGCAGCTTGTTGTCATCGGGATATTCAGCCGGGGAGCTGTTTTTT,TRBJ2-2,once,TRBV5-1,-
CASRKWGGNSNQPQHF,TGTGCCAGCAGGAAGTGGGGAGGTAATAGCAATCAGCCCCAGCATTTT,TRBJ1-5,-,TRBV9,-
CASSRGQAGANVLTF,TGTGCCAGCAGCCGCGGACAGGCTGGGGCCAACGTCCTGACTTTC,TRBJ2-6,once,TRBV7-3,TRBD1
CASSFPGGLAGSNEQFF,TGCGCCAGCAGCTTCCCGGGGGGACTAGCGGGGAGCAATGAGCAGTTCTTC,TRBJ2-1,once,TRBV5-1,TRBD2
CAISEGQGATYEQYF,TGTGCCATCAGTGAAGGACAGGGGGCGACCTACGAGCAGTACTTC,TRBJ2-7,-,TRBV10-3,TRBD1
CASSLGRQGGSYNEQFF,TGTGCCAGCAGCTTAGGGCGACAGGGGGGCTCCTACAATGAGCAGTTCTTC,TRBJ2-1,-,TRBV11-3,TRBD1
CASSRGRGLSYEQYF,TGCGCCAGCAGCCGCGGACGGGGACTAAGCTACGAGCAGTACTTC,TRBJ2-7,-,TRBV5-1,TRBD2
CASIGDSGNQPQHF,TGTGCCAGCATCGGGGACTCAGGCAATCAGCCCCAGCATTTT,TRBJ1-5,-,TRBV6-1,-
CASSQSTGVSNQPQHF,TGTGCCAGCAGCCAGTCTACAGGGGTTAGCAATCAGCCCCAGCATTTT,TRBJ1-5,-,TRBV14,TRBD1
CASHLTSAGYGYTF,TGTGCCAGCCACTTAACATCTGCAGGCTATGGCTACACCTTC,TRBJ1-2,-,TRBV6-5,-
CASSNSGGFYGYTF,TGTGCCAGTAGTAATTCAGGGGGCTTTTATGGCTACACCTTC,TRBJ1-2,-,TRBV19,TRBD1
CASSRQGQNYGYTF,TGTGCCAGTAGTAGGCAGGGGCAGAACTATGGCTACACCTTC,TRBJ1-2,-,TRBV19,-
CAIRDDRGSYEQYF,TGTGCCATCAGGGATGACAGGGGGTCCTACGAGCAGTACTTC,TRBJ2-7,-,TRBV10-3,TRBD1
CASSDRDAAGLLDQETQYF,TGCGCCAGCAGCGACCGTGATGCCGCAGGATTGTTGGACCAAGAGACCCAGTACTTC,TRBJ2-5,-,TRBV4-1,-
CASSEQGAGTSQFF,TGTGCCAGCAGCGAACAGGGGGCCGGGACTAGTCAGTTCTTC,TRBJ2-1,-,TRBV7-2,-
CASSPTGSKGYTF,TGTGCCAGCAGCCCGACAGGGTCTAAAGGCTACACCTTC,TRBJ1-2,few,TRBV4-2,TRBD1
CAGRGTGNEQFF,TGTGCCGGGAGAGGGACAGGCAATGAGCAGTTCTTC,TRBJ2-1,-,TRBV30,TRBD1
CASKHRGPGELFF,TGTGCCAGCAAGCACAGGGGGCCCGGGGAGCTGTTTTTT,TRBJ2-2,-,TRBV6-5,TRBD1
CASSFQGSGLEKLFF,TGTGCCAGCAGCTTTCAGGGGTCGGGTCTTGAAAAACTGTTTTTT,TRBJ1-4,-,TRBV5-4,-
CASSVQGALTAFF,TGTGCCAGTAGTGTACAGGGGGCCCTAACAGCTTTCTTT,TRBJ1-1,-,TRBV19,TRBD1
CASSLVPGQHTGELFF,TGCGCCAGCAGCCTCGTCCCGGGACAGCACACCGGGGAGCTGTTTTTT,TRBJ2-2,-,TRBV4-1,TRBD1
CASSPASGGEQYF,TGCGCCAGCAGCCCAGCGTCGGGGGGCGAGCAGTACTTC,TRBJ2-7,-,TRBV5-1,TRBD2
CASSVANSLAGELFF,TGTGCCAGCAGCGTAGCGAACTCCTTGGCCGGGGAGCTGTTTTTT,TRBJ2-2,-,TRBV9,-
CASSGDRESPFINEKLFF,TGTGCCAGCAGTGGAGACAGGGAGTCGCCCTTTATAAATGAAAAACTGTTTTTT,TRBJ1-4,-,TRBV6-1,TRBD1
CASSLLGQNYGYTF,TGTGCCAGCAGTCTCTTGGGACAGAACTATGGCTACACCTTC,TRBJ1-2,-,TRBV6-6,TRBD1
CASSRGGSGGVKTDTQYF,TGTGCCAGCAGCCGAGGCGGTAGCGGGGGGGTTAAGACAGATACGCAGTATTTT,TRBJ2-3,-,TRBV7-3,TRBD2
CAWSYRGRGAEAFF,TGTGCCTGGTCCTATCGGGGGAGAGGTGCTGAAGCTTTCTTT,TRBJ1-1,-,TRBV30,-
CASSLGGSAGNTIYF,TGTGCCAGCAGCTTAGGAGGATCTGCCGGAAACACCATATATTTT,TRBJ1-3,-,TRBV7-9,-
CATSSRQGSRNQPQHF,TGTGCCACCAGCAGCAGACAGGGATCCCGCAATCAGCCCCAGCATTTT,TRBJ1-5,-,TRBV15,TRBD1
CASSIYGARSYNEQFF,TGTGCCAGTAGTATTTATGGGGCCCGCTCCTACAATGAGCAGTTCTTC,TRBJ2-1,once,TRBV19,-
CATSRDGAEAFF,TGTGCCACCAGCAGAGACGGGGCTGAAGCTTTCTTT,TRBJ1-1,-,TRBV15,-
CASSISGINYGYTF,TGTGCCAGTAGTATCTCCGGGATAAACTATGGCTACACCTTC,TRBJ1-2,once,TRBV19,-
CASMPGARGDEQFF,TGTGCCTCGATGCCGGGGGCGCGGGGGGATGAGCAGTTCTTC,TRBJ2-1,-,TRBV30,TRBD2
CASSLNREKWSTDTQYF,TGTGCCAGCAGCTTAAACAGGGAGAAGTGGAGCACAGATACGCAGTATTTT,TRBJ2-3,-,TRBV13,-
CASSLAQIIGRVNTEAFF,TGTGCCAGCAGCTTAGCTCAGATTATTGGCAGGGTGAACACTGAAGCTTTCTTT,TRBJ1-1,-,TRBV7-6,-
CASSPSDRAGNTIYF,TGTGCCAGCTCACCATCGGACAGGGCCGGAAACACCATATATTTT,TRBJ1-3,-,TRBV18,TRBD1
CSASTGSYNEQFF,TGCAGCGCTTCGACAGGGTCCTACAATGAGCAGTTCTTC,TRBJ2-1,-,TRBV29-1,TRBD1
CASSPGLAGGELFF,TGTGCCAGCAGTCCCGGACTAGCTGGCGGGGAGCTGTTTTTT,TRBJ2-2,-,TRBV6-5,TRBD2
CASSQESLAETTQYF,TGTGCCAGCAGCCAAGAATCACTAGCGGAAACGACCCAGTACTTC,TRBJ2-5,-,TRBV3-1/TRBV3-2,TRBD2
CASSPVKETQYF,TGTGCCAGCAGCCCCGTAAAAGAGACCCAGTACTTC,TRBJ2-5,-,TRBV6-2/TRBV6-3,-
CASSLDTARSEAFF,TGTGCCAGCAGCCTTGACACCGCCAGGTCTGAAGCTTTCTTT,TRBJ1-1,-,TRBV7-2,-